The 10 T cell receptor beta chains presented below share a single source sample, sequenced in a study of T cell clonality in common variable immunodeficiency (dated by TCRdb to the mid-2010s). Preparation of the library involved the immunoSEQ multiplex PCR assay. Here the immuneACCESS table is served through TCRdb, limited to in-frame sequences with V and J called. Missing clones are a known gap in these copies; in checked studies unresolved V genes cover under half, and the rest lacks a known reason. The sample counts about 35,000 clones, each observed more than once. Jointly, the top ten make up roughly 3% of the sample. What was sequenced was peripheral blood mononuclear cells. The receptors come from a person between 18 and 75 years old in good health.

This clone was recorded at least ten times. The read terminates 3 residues ahead of where the CDR3 ends, so the germline J gene completes it. This chain links TRBV19 with TRBJ2-7, with 12 bases lining up with TRBD1. The CDR3 is made up of 16 amino acids. Trimming cost V 4 bases and J 2 bases; bases outside gene matches: 6. Per germline, CDR1 LNHDA and CDR2 SQIVND (reference sequence). The covered CDR3 bases are TGTGCCAGTAGTAAGGGACAGGGGGCAACTACCTACGAG. Translated, it gives CASSKGQGATTYE. The whole CDR3 region reads CASSKGQGATTYEQYF.

This clone showed up many times. The read stops 3 residues short of the end of the CDR3; the missing end is completed from the germline J gene. The chain combines TRBV7-6 with TRBJ1-3; no definite D call. The V and J ends lost 1 base and 0 bases respectively, with 10 bases between them. CDR3 length: 16 residues. Germline V lookup: CDR1 SGHVS, CDR2 FNYEAQ. CDR3 sequence: CASSLEGRSSGNTIYF. The sequenced part of the CDR3 DNA is TGTGCCAGCAGCTTAGAAGGCAGGTCCTCTGGAAACACC.

This clone occurred many times. With the read ending 3 residues before the CDR3 end, the germline J gene is used to fill in that end. The same CDR3 also results from other DNA sequences found in this sample. The chain uses TRBV5-1 and TRBJ1-1; unclear D gene. Trimming cost V 5 bases and J 4 bases, with 6 bases left between them. From germline, CDR1 is SGHRS and CDR2 YFSETQ. The CDR3 sequence is 11 residues long. The CDR3 reads CASSLGTEAFF. The sequenced CDR3 bases are TGCGCCAGCAGTCTAGGCACTGAA.

This clone was counted at least ten times. The read comes to an end 3 residues before the CDR3 does, leaving the germline J gene to fill in the end. The chain couples TRBV5-1 to TRBJ1-2; D gene ambiguous. Per the germline V gene, CDR1 is SGHRS and CDR2 is YFSETQ. V lost 2 bases, J lost 4 bases, and 9 bases lay in between. The CDR3 length is 13 residues. The CDR3 bases that were read are TGCGCCAGCAGCTTCGGAGCGGGCTATGGC. Encoded protein: CASSFGAGYG. The whole CDR3 protein reads CASSFGAGYGYTF. The full variable domain, rest sourced from reference TRBV5-1 and TRBJ1-2, is KAGVTQTPRYLIKTRGQQVTLSCSPISGHRSVSWYQQTPGQGLQFLFEYFSETQRNKGNFPGRFSGRQFSNSRSEMNVSTLELGDSALYLCASSFGAGYGYTFGSGTRLTVV.

In this sample, this clone turned up many times. The part of the CDR3 DNA that was read is TGCAGTGCTAGGACCGACAGGGGGGGTAGGTACGAG. This translates into CSARTDRGGRYE. The CDR3 as a whole reads CSARTDRGGRYEQYF. This chain connects TRBV20-1 to TRBJ2-7; 9 bases are shared with TRBD1. The read ends 3 residues early relative to the CDR3; the germline J gene fills the gap. Germline CDR1 DFQATT, CDR2 SNEGSKA (reference sequence). The CDR3 length is 15 residues. With V trimmed by 3 bases and J by 4 bases, 10 bases remained unmatched.

As to this clone: The sequenced fragment ends 3 residues before the CDR3 boundary, so the rest is inferred from the germline J gene. The V and J genes are TRBV7-2 and TRBJ2-7; the D gene is possibly TRBD1 (5 bases). This CDR3 contains 14 residues. Germline V CDR1 and CDR2: SGHTA, FQGNSA. V was cut by 1 base and J by 3 bases, with 10 bases left in between. Partial CDR3 DNA: TGTGCCAGCAGCTTAGAGGCAGGGTACTACGAG. It codes for CASSLEAGYYE. The complete CDR3 protein is CASSLEAGYYEQYF.

This clone has a count of ten or more. The read comes to an end 3 residues before the CDR3 does, leaving the germline J gene to fill in the end. The chain recombines TRBV12-3 or TRBV12-4 with TRBJ2-3; possible D gene TRBD2, 6 bases. The V end lost 5 bases, the J end lost 4 bases, and 16 bases lay between the germline ends. This CDR3 is 15 amino acids long. This CDR3 is CASSRTGTPPDTQYF. CDR3 bases read: TGTGCCAGCAGTCGAACCGGGACTCCCCCAGATACG.

This clone was detected many times. Read data end 3 residues before the CDR3 end; the end is taken from the germline J gene. The rearrangement uses TRBV7-2 and TRBJ1-1, with no clear D. The V and J ends lost 5 bases and 0 bases respectively, with 13 bases between them. Per the germline V gene, CDR1 is SGHTA and CDR2 is FQGNSA. The length of the CDR3 is 15 residues. The part of the CDR3 DNA that was read is TGTGCCAGCAGCCTCATCGGACTGATGAACACTGAA. This encodes CASSLIGLMNTE. The whole CDR3 sequence reads CASSLIGLMNTEAFF.

The sample holds many counts of this clone. The read falls 3 residues short of the CDR3 end, and the missing part is taken from the germline J gene. The rearrangement joins TRBV19 to TRBJ1-1; unclear D gene. Looked up from germline, CDR1 is LNHDA and CDR2 is SQIVND (reference sequence). Trimming removed 0 bases at V and 0 bases at J, with 11 bases between. The CDR3 is made up of 16 amino acids. The part of the CDR3 DNA that was read is TGTGCCAGTAGTATAGACCTACTGGGCCTGAACACTGAA. The encoded protein is CASSIDLLGLNTE. The CDR3, in full, reads CASSIDLLGLNTEAFF. Combining the CDR3 with reference TRBV19 and TRBJ1-1 gives the whole variable domain DGGITQSPKYLFRKEGQNVTLSCEQNLNHDAMYWYRQDPGQGLRLIYYSQIVNDFQKGDIAEGYSVSREKKESFPLTVTSAQKNPTAFYLCASSIDLLGLNTEAFFGQGTRLTVV.

The sample holds many counts of this clone. The DNA ends 3 residues before the CDR3 does, and the rest of the CDR3 is filled in from the germline J gene. The rearrangement uses TRBV6-1 and TRBJ2-5, with 8 bases matching TRBD1. The CDR3 loop spans 12 amino acids. After removal of 4 bases from V and 7 bases from J, the junction contained 2 bases not matched to a gene. Germline V gives CDR1 MNHNS, CDR2 SASEGT. The DNA read from the CDR3 is TGTGCCAGCAGTGTTGGACAGGGGACC. This codes for CASSVGQGT. The entire CDR3 sequence reads CASSVGQGTQYF.